Each of the 16 T cell receptor beta chains below was sequenced from the same sample in a study of human T cells and chemical hapten exposure. MiXCR was run by TCRdb on the RACE reads, yielding one entry per CDR3 protein. The sample consists of roughly 260,000 distinct CDR3 sequences, roughly 8.9% of them appearing once. Indicated time point: pre-sensitization, week 0. The treatment denotes: therapeutic diphenylcyclopropenone sensitization with weekly scalp DPC. Specimen: whole blood, collected in connection with sensitization to the hapten diphenylcyclopropenone (DPC). The source of these receptors is a middle-aged woman with alopecia areata. Some clones in this sample may be carry-over from other donors' samples.

The table lists this clonotype with a few counts. The chain uses TRBV4-3 and TRBJ2-6; D may match TRBD1 or TRBD2 (5 bases each). The CDR3 totals 17 residues. Trimming took 1 base from V and 4 from J, leaving 14 bases between them. Per germline, CDR1 LGHNA and CDR2 YSLEER. DNA of the CDR3: TGCGCCAGCAGCCAAGGGGGGACCGCTACAGGGGCCAACGTCCTGACTTTC. Encoded protein: CASSQGGTATGANVLTF.

The genes are TRBV28 and TRBJ2-3; D gene uncertain. Trimming cost V 6 bases and J 2 bases, with 15 bases left between them. The CDR3 consists of 15 residues. Germline V gives CDR1 MDHEN, CDR2 SYDVKM. The CDR3 protein is CASRMRLTFTDTQYF. In DNA form, the CDR3 reads TGTGCCAGCAGGATGAGGCTGACGTTCACAGATACGCAGTATTTT. Supplemented by reference TRBV28 and TRBJ2-3, the full variable domain reads DVKVTQSSRYLVKRTGEKVFLECVQDMDHENMFWYRQDPGLGLRLIYFSYDVKMKEKGDIPEGYSVSREKKERFSLILESASTNQTSMYLCASRMRLTFTDTQYFGPGTRLTVL.

This clonotype was recorded at least ten times. The chain has TRBV29-1 and TRBJ2-5; tentative D call: TRBD1 (6 bases). Trimming shortened V by 2 bases and J by 2 bases, and 12 bases separated the two germline ends. This CDR3 is built from 14 residues. Looked up from germline, CDR1 is SQVTM and CDR2 is ANQGSEA. DNA for the CDR3: TGCAGCGTTGAATTCAGGGGACAACAAGAGACCCAGTACTTC. This translates into CSVEFRGQQETQYF. Complete variable domain (other parts from reference TRBV29-1 and TRBJ2-5): SAVISQKPSRDICQRGTSLTIQCQVDSQVTMMFWYRQQPGQSLTLIATANQGSEATYESGFVIDKFPISRPNLTFSTLTVSNMSPEDSSIYLCSVEFRGQQETQYFGPGTRLLVL.

The chain couples TRBV6-5 to TRBJ1-3, with D uncertain. The CDR3 contains 14 residues. Germline V gives CDR1 MNHEY, CDR2 SVGAGI. Trimming shortened V by 2 bases and J by 1 base, and 6 bases separated the two germline ends. This chain's CDR3 is CASSYGFSGNTIYF. The CDR3 DNA follows: TGTGCCAGCAGTTACGGGTTTTCTGGAAACACCATATATTTT.

This clonotype showed up just a few times. The genes are TRBV7-9 and TRBJ2-7; D remains unclear. From germline, CDR1 is SEHNR and CDR2 FQNEAQ (reference sequence). The V gene lost 5 bases and the J gene lost 4 bases, with 15 bases spanning the gap. This CDR3 contains 14 residues. The CDR3 sequence: CASSLNPQDYEQYF. Here the CDR3 DNA reads TGTGCCAGCAGCCTAAATCCGCAGGATTACGAGCAGTACTTC. The full variable domain, rest sourced from reference TRBV7-9 and TRBJ2-7, is DTGVSQNPRHKITKRGQNVTFRCDPISEHNRLYWYRQTLGQGPEFLTYFQNEAQLEKSRLLSDRFSAERPKGSFSTLEIQRTEQGDSAMYLCASSLNPQDYEQYFGPGTRLTVT.

The V gene is TRBV28, the J gene TRBJ2-7; tentative D call: TRBD2 (6 bases). Trimming took 6 bases from V and 3 from J, leaving 27 bases between them. The CDR3 totals 18 residues. The germline CDR1 and CDR2 sequences are MDHEN and SYDVKM. CDR3 amino acids: CASSPPLPQVGSYYEQYF. The CDR3 nucleotides are TGTGCCAGCAGCCCCCCTCTACCGCAGGTCGGGAGCTACTACGAGCAGTACTTC. Supplemented by reference TRBV28 and TRBJ2-7, the full variable domain reads DVKVTQSSRYLVKRTGEKVFLECVQDMDHENMFWYRQDPGLGLRLIYFSYDVKMKEKGDIPEGYSVSREKKERFSLILESASTNQTSMYLCASSPPLPQVGSYYEQYFGPGTRLTVT.

This clonotype has only a few counts. The rearrangement joins TRBV6-2 or TRBV6-3 to TRBJ2-6; the D gene is possibly TRBD1 (5 bases). Per germline, CDR1 MNHEY and CDR2 SVGEGT. Trimming pared 2 bases from V and 2 bases from J, leaving 13 bases between. The CDR3 contains 17 residues. Written as DNA, the CDR3 is TGTGCCAGCAGTTACCACGGTGGGGCTACTGGGGCCAACGTCCTGACTTTC. Protein product: CASSYHGGATGANVLTF.

The chain has TRBV3-1 and TRBJ2-5, with TRBD2 identical over 8 bases. The CDR3 totals 15 residues. CDR1 LGHDT and CDR2 YNNKEL come from the germline V gene (reference sequence). The V and J ends lost 4 bases and 0 bases, in that order; junction bases with no gene match: 4. CDR3 sequence reads: CASSLAGRYQETQYF. The CDR3 bases are TGTGCCAGCAGCCTAGCGGGACGGTACCAAGAGACCCAGTACTTC.

This clonotype occurred a few times. This sequence joins TRBV7-6 and TRBJ2-7; 7 nucleotides align to TRBD2. CDR3 length: 14 amino acids. Trimming took 1 base from V and 2 from J; bases not matched to a gene: 2. In germline, CDR1 is SGHVS, CDR2 FNYEAQ. CDR3: CASSLEGGTYEQYF. As DNA, the CDR3 is TGTGCCAGCAGCTTAGAGGGAGGGACCTACGAGCAGTACTTC.

The V call is TRBV29-1, the J call TRBJ2-7; maybe TRBD1 (5 bases). CDR1 is SQVTM, CDR2 ANQGSEA, per germline. The CDR3 spans 12 residues. Trimming took off 6 bases at V and 0 bases at J, with 9 bases between the two ends. The CDR3 DNA sequence: TGCAGCGTGTTTGACAGCTCCTACGAGCAGTACTTC. This sequence encodes CSVFDSSYEQYF.

This clonotype showed up many times. The chain recombines TRBV6-2 or TRBV6-3 with TRBJ2-5; D is perhaps TRBD1 or TRBD2 (5 bases each). This CDR3 comprises 14 residues. Trimming removed 4 bases at V and 7 bases at J, with 16 bases between. Germline V gene sequence: CDR1 MNHEY, CDR2 SVGEGT. CDR3 loop: CASSSGTIVGTQYF. The CDR3 DNA sequence: TGTGCCAGCAGTTCCGGGACCATAGTGGGGACCCAGTACTTC.

The chain links TRBV28 to TRBJ2-1; 7 bases agree with TRBD2. CDR1 and CDR2 (germline): MDHEN, SYDVKM. The CDR3 has 14 amino acids. V dropped 4 bases and J dropped 9; count of bases not matched to a gene: 9. The CDR3 loop reads CASSSGTMLGEQFF. In DNA form, the CDR3 reads TGTGCCAGCAGTTCCGGGACTATGTTGGGTGAGCAGTTCTTC. The entire variable domain, with the rest obtained from reference TRBV28 and TRBJ2-1, is as follows: DVKVTQSSRYLVKRTGEKVFLECVQDMDHENMFWYRQDPGLGLRLIYFSYDVKMKEKGDIPEGYSVSREKKERFSLILESASTNQTSMYLCASSSGTMLGEQFFGPGTRLTVL.

This sequence joins TRBV4-2 and TRBJ1-4; 12 bases align to TRBD1. Germline V lookup: CDR1 LGHNA, CDR2 YNFKEQ. The junction had 7 bases not matched to a gene; V was cut back by 2 bases and J by 3 bases. CDR3 length: 18 residues. The CDR3 sequence is CASSQTGTGGPPNEKLFF. The CDR3 DNA reads TGTGCCAGCAGCCAAACCGGGACAGGGGGCCCCCCTAATGAAAAACTGTTTTTT.

This clonotype was recorded a few times. This rearrangement joins TRBV28 to TRBJ2-5; TRBD1 agrees at 8 bases. The V and J ends lost 1 base and 5 bases, in that order; junction bases with no gene match: 3. Germline assignment: CDR1 MDHEN and CDR2 SYDVKM. This CDR3 comprises 14 residues. CDR3 coding DNA: TGTGCCAGCAGTTTATCAGGGGGCTCGGAGACCCAGTACTTC. As protein: CASSLSGGSETQYF. The full variable domain, with the rest looked up from reference TRBV28 and TRBJ2-5, is DVKVTQSSRYLVKRTGEKVFLECVQDMDHENMFWYRQDPGLGLRLIYFSYDVKMKEKGDIPEGYSVSREKKERFSLILESASTNQTSMYLCASSLSGGSETQYFGPGTRLLVL.

The table lists this clonotype with a few counts. V and J are TRBV19 and TRBJ1-5; D gene unclear. Germline-derived CDR1 and CDR2 are LNHDA and SQIVND (reference sequence). The V and J ends lost 2 bases and 7 bases respectively, with 12 bases between them. This CDR3 region has 14 residues. The CDR3 region has the DNA TGTGCCAGTAGTATAATGGGCAGGACGCAGCCCCAGCATTTT. This encodes CASSIMGRTQPQHF. The variable domain in full, completed from reference TRBV19 and TRBJ1-5, reads DGGITQSPKYLFRKEGQNVTLSCEQNLNHDAMYWYRQDPGQGLRLIYYSQIVNDFQKGDIAEGYSVSREKKESFPLTVTSAQKNPTAFYLCASSIMGRTQPQHFGDGTRLSIL.

The chain couples TRBV29-1 to TRBJ1-5, with D tentatively TRBD1 (5 bases). CDR1 SQVTM and CDR2 ANQGSEA come from the germline V gene. The CDR3 is 13 amino acids. V gave up 4 bases and J gave up 4 bases, with 11 bases separating them. Here the CDR3 reads CSVAGRGNQPQHF. DNA for the CDR3: TGCAGCGTTGCCGGGAGGGGAAATCAGCCCCAGCATTTT.